Shown below are 29 T cell receptor beta chains from a single sample sequenced in a study of molecular identifiers for immune sequencing clone quantification. MiXCR, applied by TCRdb to the PCR reads, yields one record per CDR3 protein. The sample holds approximately 590,000 distinct CDR3 sequences; roughly 25% are singletons and the top ten take about 0.84%. The sample taken for sequencing was naive CD8+ T cells from blood, with Jurkat cell RNA spiked in. The subset is: FACS-sorted CD8+CD4-CCR7+CD45RA+ naive T cells. These receptors were obtained from a human donor in good health. Some libraries in this study had Jurkat cell RNA spiked in.

This clonotype was found a few times. The chain joins TRBV10-3 to TRBJ2-3; 9 bases align to TRBD1. CDR1 ENHRY and CDR2 SYGVKD come from the germline V gene. The CDR3 covers 16 residues. Trimming removed 3 bases from V and 5 bases from J; junction bases left unmatched: 9. The CDR3 DNA follows: TGTGCCATCAGTGACCTTCCGGGACAGGGTCGAGATACGCAGTATTTT. Translating gives CAISDLPGQGRDTQYF.

This clonotype was recorded once. The junction and the germline gene differ at one end; a read error may be behind it. The V call is TRBV28, the J call TRBJ1-1; D remains ambiguous. The CDR3 extends over 14 amino acids. Germline CDR1 reads MDHEN; CDR2 reads SYDVKM. This chain's CDR3 is CASSSRVKVAEAVF. The CDR3, as DNA: TGTGCCAGCAGTTCACGGGTTAAGGTCGCTGAAGCTGTCTTT. The entire variable domain, with the rest obtained from reference TRBV28 and TRBJ1-1, is as follows: DVKVTQSSRYLVKRTGEKVFLECVQDMDHENMFWYRQDPGLGLRLIYFSYDVKMKEKGDIPEGYSVSREKKERFSLILESASTNQTSMYLCASSSRVKVAEAVFGQGTRLTVV.

This sequence joins TRBV4-1 and TRBJ1-5, with TRBD1 matching over 8 bases. CDR1 is MGHRA, CDR2 YSYEKL, per germline. CDR3 length: 15 amino acids. V was clipped by 0 bases and J by 4 bases; unmatched bases: 2. CDR3 nucleotides: TGCGCCAGCAGCCAAGAGGGACAGGTTAATCAGCCCCAGCATTTT. Protein: CASSQEGQVNQPQHF.

This sequence joins TRBV19 and TRBJ2-1; TRBD2 aligns across 8 bases. V lost 5 bases and J lost 5; bases outside the gene matches: 11. In germline, CDR1 is LNHDA, CDR2 SQIVND (reference sequence). The CDR3 is 16 amino acids. The CDR3 reads CASSALLGLENNEQFF. CDR3 bases: TGTGCCAGTAGTGCCCTATTGGGACTAGAGAACAATGAGCAGTTCTTC.

With regard to this clonotype: With a much larger clone just one base away, this may be a read error. CDR3 DNA sequence: TGTGCCATCAATGAGTGGGGACAGGACAATGAAAAACTGTTTTTT. Encoded protein: CAINEWGQDNEKLFF. This chain joins TRBV10-3 and TRBJ1-4; 8 bases align to TRBD1. CDR3 length: 15 residues. Germline CDR1 and CDR2: ENHRY and SYGVKD.

The V gene is TRBV28, the J gene TRBJ1-5; no reliable D call. The ends were cut back, 5 bases at V and 0 bases at J, with 17 bases in the middle. Germline V CDR1 and CDR2: MDHEN, SYDVKM. The CDR3 contains 17 residues. The CDR3 DNA is TGTGCCAGCAGTCTCGGGTGGCCGGGAGTTAGCAATCAGCCCCAGCATTTT. Residues: CASSLGWPGVSNQPQHF.

This clonotype was observed at least ten times. The rearrangement joins TRBV7-6 to TRBJ2-3; 8 bases align to TRBD1. J lost 11 bases, V lost 4 bases, and 8 bases had no gene match. CDR1 is SGHVS, CDR2 FNYEAQ, per germline. The CDR3 contains 13 residues. The CDR3 sequence: CASSSGGRVGQYF. In nucleotides, the CDR3 is TGTGCCAGCAGCTCAGGGGGCAGAGTCGGGCAGTATTTT. Variable domain in full (rest from reference TRBV7-6 and TRBJ2-3): GAGVSQSPRYKVTKRGQDVALRCDPISGHVSLYWYRQALGQGPEFLTYFNYEAQQDKSGLPNDRFSAERPEGSISTLTIQRTEQRDSAMYRCASSSGGRVGQYFGPGTRLTVL.

This clonotype was picked up a small number of times. J is TRBJ2-1 and V is TRBV7-9, with TRBD1 identical over 8 bases. Germline V gene data show CDR1 as SEHNR and CDR2 as FQNEAQ (reference sequence). Trimming cost V 5 bases and J 4 bases; bases outside gene matches: 10. CDR3 length equals 16 residues. The DNA of the CDR3 is TGTGCCAGCAGCCTGCAAGGACAGGGATTATACAATGAGCAGTTCTTC. Translating gives CASSLQGQGLYNEQFF.

For this clonotype: A much larger clone is a single base away; this may be a read error. This rearrangement joins TRBV3-1 to TRBJ2-3; 13 bases fit TRBD2. The CDR3 extends over 15 amino acids. From germline, CDR1 is LGHDT and CDR2 YNNKEL (reference sequence). The CDR3 nucleotides read TGTGCCAGCAGCCCAACTAGCGGGAGGGGAGATGCGCAGTATTTT. Translation gives CASSPTSGRGDAQYF.

The table lists this clonotype with many counts. The chain is built from TRBV28 and TRBJ1-1; tentative D call: TRBD1 (6 bases). Germline lookup yields CDR1 MDHEN and CDR2 SYDVKM. CDR3 size: 16 residues. V lost 6 bases and J lost 0, with 17 bases in between. The CDR3 sequence is CASRSRDTILNTEAFF. In nucleotides, the CDR3 is TGTGCCAGCAGATCCCGGGACACCATCTTGAACACTGAAGCTTTCTTT. Supplemented by reference TRBV28 and TRBJ1-1, the full variable domain reads DVKVTQSSRYLVKRTGEKVFLECVQDMDHENMFWYRQDPGLGLRLIYFSYDVKMKEKGDIPEGYSVSREKKERFSLILESASTNQTSMYLCASRSRDTILNTEAFFGQGTRLTVV.

The V and J genes are TRBV6-1 and TRBJ1-5; D remains ambiguous. The V and J ends lost 8 bases and 7 bases respectively, with 18 bases between them. Germline V gene lookup returns CDR1 MNHNS and CDR2 SASEGT. This CDR3 comprises 14 residues. CDR3: CASRAAPGWQPQHF. The CDR3 region has the DNA TGTGCCAGCCGGGCCGCGCCGGGTTGGCAGCCCCAGCATTTT.

The CDR3 reads CSVASGRGPSDEQYF. For the CDR3, the DNA is TGCAGCGTCGCTTCGGGCAGGGGACCTTCTGACGAGCAGTACTTC. V is TRBV29-1 and J is TRBJ2-7; maybe TRBD1 (6 bases). V was shortened by 6 bases and J by 5 bases, with 23 bases between the two germline ends. The CDR3 totals 15 residues. The germline gives CDR1 SQVTM, CDR2 ANQGSEA.

In this sample, this clonotype turned up many times. The chain joins TRBV6-2 or TRBV6-3 to TRBJ2-2; 7 bases line up with TRBD1. Germline trimming cut 5 bases from V and 3 bases from J; bases unmatched to any gene: 0. The CDR3 extends over 13 amino acids. Germline V gives CDR1 MNHEY, CDR2 SVGEGT. The CDR3 region is CASSGTDTGELFF. In nucleotides, the CDR3 is TGTGCCAGCAGTGGGACAGACACCGGGGAGCTGTTTTTT.

Notes on this clonotype: A much larger clonotype is one base distant, so this may be a read error. The chain links TRBV4-3 to TRBJ2-2; a possible D gene is TRBD2 (6 bases). The CDR3 has 16 residues. Germline V gives CDR1 LGHNA, CDR2 YSLEER. The CDR3 loop reads CASSQDTGARTGGLFF. The CDR3 DNA sequence: TGCGCCAGCAGCCAAGATACGGGAGCCCGGACCGGGGGGCTGTTTTTT.

This clonotype was counted between two and nine times. V is TRBV27 and J is TRBJ1-2; 7 positions agree with TRBD1. From germline, CDR1 is MNHEY and CDR2 SMNVEV (reference sequence). With V trimmed by 5 bases and J by 4 bases, 16 bases remained unmatched. CDR3 length: 17 residues. CDR3 bases: TGTGCCAGCAGTCCCCTAGGCCCGACAGGGTTGGCCTATGGCTACACCTTC. Translation: CASSPLGPTGLAYGYTF.

In this sample, this clonotype turned up many times. This sequence joins TRBV12-3 or TRBV12-4 and TRBJ2-2; no definite D call. V lost 3 bases, J lost 0 bases, and 5 bases lay in between. This CDR3 has 14 residues. Here the CDR3 DNA reads TGTGCCAGCAGTTTTTCCCCGAACACCGGGGAGCTGTTTTTT. Amino acid sequence: CASSFSPNTGELFF.

This clonotype has more than one count but fewer than ten. The chain uses TRBV6-5 and TRBJ2-2; 8 bases fit TRBD2. Germline V gene data show CDR1 as MNHEY and CDR2 as SVGAGI. V lost 6 bases, J lost 4 bases, and 4 bases stayed unmatched. This CDR3 region has 14 residues. The CDR3 DNA reads TGTGCCAGCAGAGGACTAGCTCTCACCGGGGAGCTGTTTTTT. Protein sequence: CASRGLALTGELFF.

This clonotype was counted at least ten times. This sequence joins TRBV7-9 and TRBJ2-3; D is unresolved. Trimming shortened V by 1 base and J by 1 base, and 9 bases separated the two germline ends. The CDR3 runs 15 residues. CDR1 SEHNR and CDR2 FQNEAQ come from the germline V gene (reference sequence). CDR3 amino acids: CASSLVGFGTDTQYF. In DNA, the CDR3 is TGTGCCAGCAGCTTAGTGGGCTTCGGCACAGATACGCAGTATTTT.

About this clonotype: Given a much more abundant clone one base away, this may be a read error. The V call is TRBV2, the J call TRBJ1-4; 7 nucleotides line up with TRBD1. V lost 7 bases, J lost 0 bases, and 5 bases stayed unmatched. Germline V CDR1 and CDR2: SNHLY, FYNNEI. This CDR3 comprises 15 residues. The CDR3 region has the DNA TGTGCCAGCAAAGGGGGCAGTGCAACTAATGAAAAACTGTTTTTT. Its protein product is CASKGGSATNEKLFF.

As for this clonotype: At one end, the junction sequence differs from germline, possibly due to a read error. CDR3 protein: CASGMGAGELFF. The DNA of the CDR3 is TGTGCCAGTGGTATGGGAGCCGGGGAGCTGTTTTTT. The chain employs TRBV19 and TRBJ2-2; D is possibly TRBD2 (5 bases). Per the germline V gene, CDR1 is LNHDA and CDR2 is SQIVND (reference sequence). The CDR3 is 12 residues long. The entire variable domain, with the rest obtained from reference TRBV19 and TRBJ2-2, is as follows: DGGITQSPKYLFRKEGQNVTLSCEQNLNHDAMYWYRQDPGQGLRLIYYSQIVNDFQKGDIAEGYSVSREKKESFPLTVTSAQKNPTAFYLCASGMGAGELFFGEGSRLTVL.

Concerning this clonotype: A read error may be the cause here, since a much bigger clone is one base away. V usage is TRBV20-1 and J usage is TRBJ2-3; 10 bases align to TRBD2. The CDR3 is 18 amino acids. From germline, CDR1 is DFQATT and CDR2 SNEGSKA (reference sequence). V lost 1 base, J lost 2 bases, and 12 bases stayed unmatched. The CDR3 protein is CSARGRLAGGTYTDTQYF. DNA of the CDR3: TGCAGTGCTAGAGGTCGACTAGCGGGCGGGACCTACACAGATACGCAGTATTTT.

This clonotype was seen more than once but under ten times. V is TRBV19 and J is TRBJ1-2, with D uncertain. V was pared by 3 bases and J by 3 bases, with 14 bases between. The germline V gene encodes CDR1 LNHDA and CDR2 SQIVND (reference sequence). The CDR3 sequence is 15 residues long. The CDR3 nucleotides read TGTGCCAGTAGTATCTTAGGCACCTCAGACTATGGCTACACCTTC. Amino acids: CASSILGTSDYGYTF.

This clonotype was observed at least ten times. J is TRBJ1-4 and V is TRBV20-1; TRBD1 matches at 8 bases. V gave up 0 bases and J gave up 5 bases; unmatched junction bases: 11. The germline CDR1 and CDR2 sequences are DFQATT and SNEGSKA (reference sequence). This CDR3 has 17 residues. The CDR3 region has the DNA TGCAGTGCTAGAGATCTATTTGCAGGGGGCCTAAATGAAAAACTGTTTTTT. Amino acids: CSARDLFAGGLNEKLFF.

This clonotype was detected only a few times. The chain joins TRBV4-2 to TRBJ2-2, with TRBD2 matching 8 bases. After removal of 5 bases from V and 6 bases from J, the junction contained 14 bases not matched to a gene. This CDR3 is built from 17 residues. Germline V CDR1 and CDR2: LGHNA, YNFKEQ. CDR3 bases: TGTGCCAGCAGCTTTCTCCCGGGACTAGAGGCCCCCGGGGAGCTGTTTTTT. It encodes CASSFLPGLEAPGELFF.

In the case of this clonotype: Just one base apart from a much larger clone, this may be a read error. The chain is built from TRBV7-8 and TRBJ2-3; no reliable D call. Trimming left V 4 bases short and J 11 bases short, with 19 bases between. Germline V gives CDR1 SGHVS, CDR2 FQNEAQ. The CDR3 consists of 14 residues. CDR3 bases: TGTGCCAGCAGCTACCCTTTTGGAGAGCACGTGCAGTATTTT. This sequence encodes CASSYPFGEHVQYF.

Points on this clonotype: The junction does not match germline at one end; this may be a read error. J is TRBJ1-1 and V is TRBV2; TRBD1 is a possible D gene (5 bases). This CDR3 spans 16 amino acids. Germline assignment: CDR1 SNHLY and CDR2 FYNNEI. CDR3: CANSGTEKTWNTEAFF. In DNA, the CDR3 is TGTGCCAACAGTGGGACCGAAAAAACTTGGAACACTGAAGCTTTCTTT.

This clonotype has just a few counts. J is TRBJ2-3 and V is TRBV6-2 or TRBV6-3, with 7 nucleotides matching TRBD1. Germline loops: CDR1 MNHEY, CDR2 SVGEGT. The junction had 4 bases not matched to a gene; V was cut back by 2 bases and J by 2 bases. CDR3 length: 15 residues. This CDR3 reads CASSYLGQPTDTQYF. For the CDR3, the DNA is TGTGCCAGCAGTTACCTGGGACAGCCCACAGATACGCAGTATTTT.

Many counts were recorded for this clonotype. V is TRBV18 and J is TRBJ1-5; D may be TRBD1 (6 bases). V was trimmed by 2 bases and J by 8 bases, leaving 19 bases between them. Per germline, CDR1 KGHSH and CDR2 LQKENI. This CDR3 spans 16 amino acids. For the CDR3, the DNA is TGTGCCAGCTCACCATACCACGGGGGCCCCTCCGAGCCCCAGCATTTT. Residues: CASSPYHGGPSEPQHF.

This clonotype was found many times. The chain couples TRBV7-2 to TRBJ2-2; D not resolved. This CDR3 is built from 13 residues. Germline V lookup: CDR1 SGHTA, CDR2 FQGNSA. Trimming took off 6 bases at V and 1 base at J, with 6 bases between the two ends. Here the CDR3 reads CASRVRNTGELFF. CDR3 in DNA: TGTGCCAGCAGGGTCCGGAACACCGGGGAGCTGTTTTTT. The full variable domain, its missing parts supplied by reference TRBV7-2 and TRBJ2-2, is GAGVSQSPSNKVTEKGKDVELRCDPISGHTALYWYRQSLGQGLEFLIYFQGNSAPDKSGLPSDRFSAERTGGSVSTLTIQRTQQEDSAVYLCASRVRNTGELFFGEGSRLTVL.